This T cell receptor beta chain was identified in a study of blood T cell repertoires in COVID-19 (dated by TCRdb to 2018 to 2021). In terms of the full investigation: The collaborator samples originated in the United States, Italy and Spain and spanned the acute and convalescent phases of COVID-19. Deeply sampled blood TCRbeta repertoires from subjects exposed to, actively infected with, or recovered from COVID-19 were included in the dataset. The material from the prospective study consisted of cDNA or gDNA derived from T cells, B-cell-depleted T cells, or PBMCs. The sample metadata nearly always contained a de-identified subject ID, COVID-19 status, age in years and sex. HLA class I and class II types, where available, came from metadata supplied by the sample provider rather than from assay-based typing. The repertoires were released in a freely available public database intended as a resource for research on the immune response to SARS-CoV-2. The samples were drawn from the first 160 participants of the ongoing ImmuneRACE study and from over a thousand subjects provided by 6 global collaborators.

About this clone: The clone's antigen remains unknown. No base quality information exists; no much larger clone differs at one position.

What the study reported, not specific to this receptor: The quantity of clinical and demographic metadata differed by source and by participant and was supplied without curation.

The germline V and J ends show losses of 10 bases and 8 bases respectively, and no gene match explains 9 bases of the junction. Including cysteine and phenylalanine, the CDR3 has 12 amino acids. The kept DNA is CDR3 alone, 36 bases in frame from the first base. The collaborating institutions used their own protocols to collect whole blood in K2EDTA tubes. For TCRbeta analysis, collaborator samples were shipped as frozen whole blood, as isolated PBMCs, or as DNA extracted from either sample type. The immunoSEQ Assay, a bias-controlled multiplex PCR, was used to amplify TCRbeta CDR3 regions from genomic DNA. Per the original workflow: Nucleated cell counts per sample were estimated from amplification of reference gene primers within the assay. To quantify the absolute abundance of each unique TCRbeta CDR3 rearrangement, sequence reads were collapsed and filtered. For each sample, productive Simpson clonality was calculated as the square root of Simpson's diversity index over productive rearrangements. TCRdb stores this immuneACCESS table with in-frame sequences only. Part of the clones is absent; in the studies checked, under half of the shortfall reflects unresolved V genes, and no reason is known for the rest. The V and J calls and clone size were taken over from that table, and D and trimming were inferred from the DNA. For this sample the table gives under 150,000 clones, of which approximately 87% were detected only once. 4% to 4.5% of the sample rests with the top ten.

The sequencing input was peripheral blood. This clonotype originated in a woman aged 40 to 55 with acute or convalescent COVID-19. The chain links TRBV12-3 or TRBV12-4 with TRBJ1-2, with 8 junctional bases fitting TRBD1. The CDR3 sequence is CATWQGAQGYTF. The nucleotide sequence is TGTGCCACTTGGCAGGGGGCGCAGGGCTACACCTTC.